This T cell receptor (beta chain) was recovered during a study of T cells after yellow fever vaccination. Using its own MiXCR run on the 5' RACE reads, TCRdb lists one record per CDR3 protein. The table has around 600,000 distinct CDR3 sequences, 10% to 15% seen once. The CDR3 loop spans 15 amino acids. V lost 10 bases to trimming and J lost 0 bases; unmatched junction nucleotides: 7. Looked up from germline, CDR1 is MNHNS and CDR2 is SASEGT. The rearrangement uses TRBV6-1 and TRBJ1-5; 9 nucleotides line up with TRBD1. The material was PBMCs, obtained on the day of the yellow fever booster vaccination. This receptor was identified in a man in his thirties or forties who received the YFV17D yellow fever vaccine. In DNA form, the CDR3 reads TGTGCCACTTGGACAGGGGAGTATAGCAATCAGCCCCAGCATTTT. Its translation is CATWTGEYSNQPQHF.